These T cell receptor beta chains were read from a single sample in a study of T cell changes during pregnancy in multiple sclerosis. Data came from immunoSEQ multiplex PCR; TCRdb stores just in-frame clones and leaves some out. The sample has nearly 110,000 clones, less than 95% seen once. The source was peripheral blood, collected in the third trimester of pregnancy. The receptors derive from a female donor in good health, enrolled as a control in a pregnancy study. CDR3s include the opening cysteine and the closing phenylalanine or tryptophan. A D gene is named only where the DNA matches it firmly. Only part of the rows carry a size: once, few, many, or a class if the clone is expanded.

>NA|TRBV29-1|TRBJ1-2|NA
TGCAGCGTTGGAGGCAGTATGCTGAGTGACTACACCTTC
CSVGGSMLSDYTF
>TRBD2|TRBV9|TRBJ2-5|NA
TGTGCCAGCAGCGTAATGGGCGGGGGGGTAGAGACCCAGTACTTC
CASSVMGGGVETQYF
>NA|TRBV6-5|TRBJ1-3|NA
TGTGCCAGCACAAGCTATCGTGGAAACACCATATATTTT
CASTSYRGNTIYF
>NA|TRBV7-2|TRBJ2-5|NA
TGTGCCAGCAGCTTAGCGGGGGGGACACAAGAGACCCAGTACTTC
CASSLAGGTQETQYF
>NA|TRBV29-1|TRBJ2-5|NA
TGCAGCGTTGTATTTCAGGGCAGGGTCGGGCGCGAGACCCAGTACTTC
CSVVFQGRVGRETQYF
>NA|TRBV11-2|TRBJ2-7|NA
TGTGCCAGCAGCAGCTTGGGGTATTCGGGGTACGAGCAGTACTTC
CASSSLGYSGYEQYF
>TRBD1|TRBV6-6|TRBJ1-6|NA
TGTGCCAGCAGTGACTCAGGGGGCGTATATAATTCACCCCTCCACTTT
CASSDSGGVYNSPLHF
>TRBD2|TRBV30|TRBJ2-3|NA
TGTGCCTGGAGGGGAGGGCCTCATACGCAGTATTTT
CAWRGGPHTQYF
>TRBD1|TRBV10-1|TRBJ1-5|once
TGCGCCAGCACAGACAGGGAGGCGAGTCAGCCCCAGCATTTT
CASTDREASQPQHF
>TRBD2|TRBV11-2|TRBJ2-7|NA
TGTGCCAGCAGCTTTGGCGGGACTAGCGCCGAGCAGTACTTC
CASSFGGTSAEQYF
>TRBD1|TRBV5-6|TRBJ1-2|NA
TGTGCCAGCAGCGGGTCCGACAGGGGCGCCCATGGCTACACCTTC
CASSGSDRGAHGYTF
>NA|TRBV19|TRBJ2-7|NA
TGTGCCAGTAGTATTGCGCGGAGCTCCTACGAGCAGTACTTC
CASSIARSSYEQYF
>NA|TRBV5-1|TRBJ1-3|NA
TGCGCCAGCAGCTTATCGGGGACTGGAAACACCATATATTTT
CASSLSGTGNTIYF
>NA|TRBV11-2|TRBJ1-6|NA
TGTGCCAGCAGCTTACTGGTTAGCTCCTATAATTCACCCCTCCACTTT
CASSLLVSSYNSPLHF
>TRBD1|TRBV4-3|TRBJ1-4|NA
TGCGCCAGCAGCCAAGATCGGGACAGGGGGCTTGTAACTAATGAAAAACTGTTTTTT
CASSQDRDRGLVTNEKLFF
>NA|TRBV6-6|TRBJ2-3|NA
TGTGCCAGCAGTTATGGGGGGGGCTCGGGCACAGATACGCAGTATTTT
CASSYGGGSGTDTQYF
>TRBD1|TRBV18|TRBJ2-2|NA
TGTGCCAGCTCACCACGGGGACAGGCTAACACCGGGGAGCTGTTTTTT
CASSPRGQANTGELFF
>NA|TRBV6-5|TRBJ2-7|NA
TGTGCCAGCAGTTACAGGGGGATGTACTACGAGCAGTACTTC
CASSYRGMYYEQYF
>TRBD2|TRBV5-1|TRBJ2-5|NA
TGCGCCAGCAGTAGGACTAGCGGGGCCGAAGAGACCCAGTACTTC
CASSRTSGAEETQYF
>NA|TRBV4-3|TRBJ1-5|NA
TGCGCCAGCAGCCTTTCGACGAGGAGCAATCAGCCCCAGCATTTT
CASSLSTRSNQPQHF
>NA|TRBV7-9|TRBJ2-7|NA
TGTGCCAGCAGCTTAGCGGACAGCTCCTACGAGCAGTACTTC
CASSLADSSYEQYF
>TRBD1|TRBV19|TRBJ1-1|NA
TGTGCCAGTAGTATGGACAGGGTAACTGAAGCTTTCTTT
CASSMDRVTEAFF
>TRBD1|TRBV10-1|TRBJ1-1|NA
TGCGCCAGCCTCGGGACAGGGGAACGAGCTTTCTTT
CASLGTGERAFF
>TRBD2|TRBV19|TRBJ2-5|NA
TGTGCCAGTAGTTCCCGGGGACTAGCGGGGGGGCTTCGTGAGACCCAGTACTTC
CASSSRGLAGGLRETQYF
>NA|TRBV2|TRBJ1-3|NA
TGTGCCAGTAAACAGGCGATGGAGCTCACTGGAAACACCATATATTTT
CASKQAMELTGNTIYF
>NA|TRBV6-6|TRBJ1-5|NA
TGTGCCAGCAGTTACGGGCAGAGTTATCAGCCCCAGCATTTT
CASSYGQSYQPQHF
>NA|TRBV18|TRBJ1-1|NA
TGTGCCAGCTCACCTGCACGAGAGAACACTGAAGCTTTCTTT
CASSPARENTEAFF
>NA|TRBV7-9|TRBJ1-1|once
TGTGCCAGCAGCTTATTTTTGGCCGGGGGCACTGAAGCTTTCTTT
CASSLFLAGGTEAFF
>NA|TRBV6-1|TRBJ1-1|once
TGTGCCAGCACCCCTCTGAGGGTCCCGAACACTGAAGCTTTCTTT
CASTPLRVPNTEAFF
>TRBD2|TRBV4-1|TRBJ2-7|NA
TGCGCCAGCAGCCAAACGGCGGCTAGCGGGGACTCCTACGAGCAGTACTTC
CASSQTAASGDSYEQYF
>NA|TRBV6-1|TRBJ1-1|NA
TGTGCCAGCAGTGCCCTGACAGGATCGAACACTGAAGCTTTCTTT
CASSALTGSNTEAFF
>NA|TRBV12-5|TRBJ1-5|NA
TGTGCTAGTGGTTTAGGGGATGAAAATCAGCCCCAGCATTTT
CASGLGDENQPQHF
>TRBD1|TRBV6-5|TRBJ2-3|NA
TGTGCCAGCAGTTACGACAGGGGGGGAGATACGCAGTATTTT
CASSYDRGGDTQYF
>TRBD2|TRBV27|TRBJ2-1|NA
TGTGCCAGCAGTTCTAGCGGGACTGAGCAGTTCTTC
CASSSSGTEQFF
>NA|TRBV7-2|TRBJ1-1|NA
TGTGCCAGCAGCTTATTTGCGGACACTGAAGCTTTCTTT
CASSLFADTEAFF
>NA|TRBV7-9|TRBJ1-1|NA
TGTGCCAGCAGCTTAGCTACGACAGTCGACACTGAAGCTTTCTTT
CASSLATTVDTEAFF
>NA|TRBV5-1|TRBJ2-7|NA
TGCGCCAGCAGCTTGGGTCAGGGGCGCATCCACGAGCAGTACTTC
CASSLGQGRIHEQYF
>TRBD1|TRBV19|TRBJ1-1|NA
TGTGCCAGTAGTATAGGGACAGGGAATGAAGCTTTCTTT
CASSIGTGNEAFF
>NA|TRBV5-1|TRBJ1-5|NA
TGCGCCAGCAGCTGGGCGTGGGCAGGGAAAAATCAGCCCCAGCATTTT
CASSWAWAGKNQPQHF
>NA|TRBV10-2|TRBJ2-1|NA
TGCGCCAGCAGCAGGAACTCCTACAATGAGCAGTTCTTC
CASSRNSYNEQFF
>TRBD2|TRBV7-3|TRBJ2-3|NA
TGTGCCAGCAGCCCTACTAGCGGGGGGGCAGATACGCAGTATTTT
CASSPTSGGADTQYF
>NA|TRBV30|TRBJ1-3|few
TGTGCCTCCCATAGAGGAAACACCATATATTTT
CASHRGNTIYF
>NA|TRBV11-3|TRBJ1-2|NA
TGTGCCAGCAGCTCCGGGGCAGGGGAGTATGGCTACACCTTC
CASSSGAGEYGYTF
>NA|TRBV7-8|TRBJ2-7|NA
TGTGCCAGCAGCTTAGTCCTTGTGAGGGGGGGCTACGAGCAGTACTTC
CASSLVLVRGGYEQYF